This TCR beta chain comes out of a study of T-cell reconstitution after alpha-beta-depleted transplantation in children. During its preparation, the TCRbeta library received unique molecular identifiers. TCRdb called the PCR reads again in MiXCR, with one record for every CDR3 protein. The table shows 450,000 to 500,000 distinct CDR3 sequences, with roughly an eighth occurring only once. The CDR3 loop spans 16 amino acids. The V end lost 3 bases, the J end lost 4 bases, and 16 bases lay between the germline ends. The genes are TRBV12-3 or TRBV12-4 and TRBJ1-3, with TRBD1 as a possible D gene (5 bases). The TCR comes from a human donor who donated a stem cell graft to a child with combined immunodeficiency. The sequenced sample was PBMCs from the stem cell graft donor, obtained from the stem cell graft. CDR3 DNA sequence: TGTGCCAGCAGTTTCCTCGGGGGGTTGTTGGGAAACACCATATATTTT. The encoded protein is CASSFLGGLLGNTIYF.